This entry lists 9 T cell receptor beta chains sequenced from one sample in a study. TCRdb itself ran the 5' RACE reads through MiXCR, one entry per CDR3 protein. The sample lists around 50,000 distinct CDR3 sequences, about 28% occurring once. The sample was tumor-infiltrating memory CD4+ T cells sorted from the breast tumor. As to subset: memory CD4+ T cells, CD4+CD45RO+CD25-. Receptor source: a female donor with breast cancer.

V usage is TRBV7-9 and J usage is TRBJ1-2; D gene ambiguous. The germline V gene has CDR1 SEHNR and CDR2 FQNEAQ (reference sequence). V was cut by 5 bases and J by 3 bases, with 13 bases left in between. The CDR3 totals 14 residues. For the CDR3, the DNA is TGTGCCAGCAGCCCCTCTCTGGGAGACTATGGCTACACCTTC. Translating it yields CASSPSLGDYGYTF.

V is TRBV29-1 and J is TRBJ1-1; 11 nucleotides agree with TRBD1. Germline V gene data show CDR1 as SQVTM and CDR2 as ANQGSEA. The CDR3 sequence is 14 residues long. V lost 7 bases, J lost 4 bases, and 8 bases stayed unmatched. The CDR3 DNA reads TGCAGCGCCCTTCGGGGGACAGGGGGCACTGAAGCTTTCTTT. Translation: CSALRGTGGTEAFF.

The table lists this clonotype with a few counts. A junction end diverges from the germline sequence, so it may reflect a read error. This chain links TRBV20-1 with TRBJ2-4; 7 nucleotides line up with TRBD1. Germline CDR1 is DFQATT and CDR2 is SNEGSKA (reference sequence). The CDR3 loop spans 13 amino acids. The CDR3 here is CSARDLSGTAPDF. Written as DNA, the CDR3 is TGCAGTGCTAGAGATTTATCCGGGACAGCTCCAGACTTC.

The genes are TRBV24-1 and TRBJ2-1, with D maybe TRBD2 (6 bases). Germline V gene sequence: CDR1 KGHDR, CDR2 SFDVKD. This CDR3 is built from 14 residues. V was shortened by 9 bases and J by 6 bases, with 17 bases between the two germline ends. This CDR3 reads CATEGAGSFNEQFF. DNA for the CDR3: TGTGCCACCGAGGGAGCGGGTAGTTTCAATGAGCAGTTCTTC.

V is TRBV10-3 and J is TRBJ1-5; a possible D gene is TRBD1 (5 bases). Trimming took 6 bases from V and 5 from J, leaving 17 bases between them. The V gene's germline CDR1 is ENHRY and CDR2 SYGVKD. This CDR3 is built from 15 residues. The CDR3 DNA reads as TGTGCCATCAGGGACGCACGGGGGAAGGATCAGCCCCAGCATTTT. Translated: CAIRDARGKDQPQHF.

The chain is built from TRBV6-6 and TRBJ1-4, with TRBD1 matching over 9 bases. Germline CDR1 MNHNY, CDR2 SVGAGI (reference sequence). The CDR3 sequence is 15 residues long. Trimming removed 4 bases from V and 6 bases from J; junction bases left unmatched: 6. As DNA, the CDR3 is TGTGCCAGCAGTTCACCGGGACAGGGCCATGAAAAACTGTTTTTT. This gives the protein CASSSPGQGHEKLFF.

This clonotype has more than one count but fewer than ten. For the CDR3, the DNA is TGCAGCGCCGCCGGGACAGGAGCCTACGAGCAGTACTTC. Protein: CSAAGTGAYEQYF. The gene calls are TRBV29-1 and TRBJ2-7, with 8 bases fitting TRBD1. V lost 7 bases, J lost 2 bases, and 7 bases stayed unmatched. In germline, CDR1 is SQVTM, CDR2 ANQGSEA. The CDR3 extends over 13 amino acids.

V and J are TRBV12-3 or TRBV12-4 and TRBJ1-6; 9 bases align to TRBD1. The J segment lost 6 bases and the V segment lost 2 bases, leaving 5 bases of the junction unmatched. The CDR3 is 16 amino acids. The DNA of the CDR3 is TGTGCCAGCAGTTTAAGGAACAGGGGGCCTAATTCACCCCTCCACTTT. Translated, it gives CASSLRNRGPNSPLHF.

This clonotype was seen a few times. J is TRBJ1-4 and V is TRBV5-1, with 8 positions matching TRBD1. Germline CDR1 is SGHRS and CDR2 is YFSETQ. The CDR3 extends over 15 amino acids. V trimming: 4 bases; J trimming: 7 bases; junction bases outside the gene matches: 9. The CDR3 DNA follows: TGCGCCAGCAGCGATTCCGGGACAGGCAGTGAAAAACTGTTTTTT. This sequence encodes CASSDSGTGSEKLFF.